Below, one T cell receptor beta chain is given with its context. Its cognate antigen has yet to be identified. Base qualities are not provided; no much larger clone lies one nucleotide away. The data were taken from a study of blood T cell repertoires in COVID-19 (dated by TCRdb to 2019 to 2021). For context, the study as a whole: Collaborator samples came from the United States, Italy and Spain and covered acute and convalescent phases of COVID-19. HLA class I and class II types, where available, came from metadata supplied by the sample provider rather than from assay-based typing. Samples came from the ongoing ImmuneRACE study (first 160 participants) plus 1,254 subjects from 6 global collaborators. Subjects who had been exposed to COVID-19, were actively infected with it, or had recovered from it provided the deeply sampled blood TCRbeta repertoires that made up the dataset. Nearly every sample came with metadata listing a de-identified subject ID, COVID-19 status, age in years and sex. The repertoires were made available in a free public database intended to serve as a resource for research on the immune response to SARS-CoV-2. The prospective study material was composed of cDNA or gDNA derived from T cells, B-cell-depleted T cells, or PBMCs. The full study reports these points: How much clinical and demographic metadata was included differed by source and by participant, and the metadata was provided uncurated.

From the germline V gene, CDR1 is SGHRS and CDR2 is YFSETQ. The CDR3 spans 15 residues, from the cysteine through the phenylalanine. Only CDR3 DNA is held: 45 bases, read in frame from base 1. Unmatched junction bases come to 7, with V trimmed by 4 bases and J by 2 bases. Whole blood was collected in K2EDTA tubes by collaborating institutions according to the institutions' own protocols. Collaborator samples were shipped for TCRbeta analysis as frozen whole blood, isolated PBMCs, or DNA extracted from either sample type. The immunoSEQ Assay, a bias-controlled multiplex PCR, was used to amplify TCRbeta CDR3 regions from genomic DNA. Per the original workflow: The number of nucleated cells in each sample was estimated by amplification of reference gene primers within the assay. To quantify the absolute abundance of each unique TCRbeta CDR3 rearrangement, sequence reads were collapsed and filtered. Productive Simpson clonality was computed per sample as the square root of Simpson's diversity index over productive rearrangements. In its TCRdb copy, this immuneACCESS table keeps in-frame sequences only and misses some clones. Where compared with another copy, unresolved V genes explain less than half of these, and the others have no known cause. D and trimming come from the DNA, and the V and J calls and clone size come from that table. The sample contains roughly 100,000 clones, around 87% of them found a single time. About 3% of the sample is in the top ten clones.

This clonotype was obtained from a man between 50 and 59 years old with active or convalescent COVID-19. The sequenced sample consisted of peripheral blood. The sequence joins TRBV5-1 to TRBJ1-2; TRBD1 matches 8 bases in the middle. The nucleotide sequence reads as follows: TGCGCCAGCAGCAACGGACAGGGAAGCAACTATGGCTACACCTTC. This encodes CASSNGQGSNYGYTF.